This TCR beta chain was recovered during a study of brain T cells in children with intractable seizures. The protocol was immunoSEQ multiplex PCR, while the TCRdb copy is restricted to in-frame clones and leaves out a portion. The sample includes about 80,000 clones, around nine tenths seen only once; the top ten take around 24%. Germline-derived CDR1 and CDR2 are WSHSY and SAAADI. CDR3 length: 14 residues. Trimming removed 3 bases from V and 4 bases from J; junction bases left unmatched: 5. This receptor was taken from a girl aged 2 to 9 with Rasmussen encephalitis and intractable seizures. Source: peripheral blood, taken at surgery. The chain links TRBV10-2 to TRBJ1-1; 7 bases line up with TRBD1. CDR3 DNA: TGCGCCAGCAGTGACCCTACAGGGGCCACTGAAGCTTTCTTT. It yields the protein CASSDPTGATEAFF.